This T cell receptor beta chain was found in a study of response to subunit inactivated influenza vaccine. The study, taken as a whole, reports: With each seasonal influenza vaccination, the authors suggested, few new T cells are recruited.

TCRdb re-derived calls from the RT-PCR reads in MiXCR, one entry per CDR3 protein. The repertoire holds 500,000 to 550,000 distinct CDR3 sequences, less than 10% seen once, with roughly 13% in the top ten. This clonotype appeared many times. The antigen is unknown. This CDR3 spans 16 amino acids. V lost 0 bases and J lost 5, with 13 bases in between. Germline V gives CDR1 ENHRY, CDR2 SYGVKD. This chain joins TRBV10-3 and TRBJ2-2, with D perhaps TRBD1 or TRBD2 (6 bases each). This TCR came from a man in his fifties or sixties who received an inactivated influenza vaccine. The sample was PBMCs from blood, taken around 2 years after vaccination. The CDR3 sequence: CAISESRGHPTGELFF. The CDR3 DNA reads TGTGCCATCAGTGAGTCGCGGGGACATCCGACCGGGGAGCTGTTTTTT.